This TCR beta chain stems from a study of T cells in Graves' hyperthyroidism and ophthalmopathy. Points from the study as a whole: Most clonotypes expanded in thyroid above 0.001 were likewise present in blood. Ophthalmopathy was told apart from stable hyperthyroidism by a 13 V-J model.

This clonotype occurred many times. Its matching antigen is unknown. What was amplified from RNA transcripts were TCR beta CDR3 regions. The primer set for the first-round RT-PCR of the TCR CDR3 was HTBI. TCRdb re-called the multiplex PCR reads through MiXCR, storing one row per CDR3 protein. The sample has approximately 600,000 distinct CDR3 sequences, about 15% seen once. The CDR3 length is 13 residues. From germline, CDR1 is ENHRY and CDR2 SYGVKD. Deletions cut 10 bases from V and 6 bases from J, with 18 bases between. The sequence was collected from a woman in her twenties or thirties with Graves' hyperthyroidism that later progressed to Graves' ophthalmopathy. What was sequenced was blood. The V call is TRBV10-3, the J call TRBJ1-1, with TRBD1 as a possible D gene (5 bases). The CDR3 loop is CATHQGSRSEAFF. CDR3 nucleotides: TGTGCCACCCACCAGGGTTCGAGATCTGAAGCTTTCTTT.